This T cell receptor (beta chain) appears in the sequencing data of a study of human versus mouse CDR3 diversity and MHC coevolution. The repertoire was sequenced with immunoSEQ multiplex PCR; TCRdb's copy has only in-frame clones and lacks some. The top ten clones hold 1.3% to 1.5% of a sample with about 81,000 clones, about 93% of them seen once. CDR1 is MNHNS and CDR2 is SASEGT in the germline V gene. This CDR3 spans 15 amino acids. Trimming cost V 0 bases and J 6 bases, with 11 bases left between them. As concerns this clone: The target antigen is unknown.

General study points: Mice had fewer CDR3 deletions and insertions than humans on average.

The source of this sequence is a person between 25 and 69 years old in good health. Input material: naive CD4+ T cells from blood. Subset reported: CD45RO-negative CD62L-positive naive CD4 T cells. The chain combines TRBV6-1 with TRBJ1-4, with TRBD1 as a possible D gene (6 bases). The CDR3 here is CASSEAGGDYEKLFF. The CDR3 DNA follows: TGTGCCAGCAGTGAAGCAGGGGGGGACTATGAAAAACTGTTTTTT.